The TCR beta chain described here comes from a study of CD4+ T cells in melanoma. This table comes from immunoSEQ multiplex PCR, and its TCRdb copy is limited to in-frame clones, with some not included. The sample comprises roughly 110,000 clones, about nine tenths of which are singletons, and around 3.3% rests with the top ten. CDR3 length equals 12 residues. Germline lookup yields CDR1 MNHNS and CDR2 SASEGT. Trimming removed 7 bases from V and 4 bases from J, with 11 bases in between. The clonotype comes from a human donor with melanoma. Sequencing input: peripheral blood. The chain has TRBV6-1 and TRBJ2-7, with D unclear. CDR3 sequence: CASKAARYEQYF. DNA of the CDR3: TGTGCCAGCAAGGCGGCGCGATACGAGCAGTACTTC.